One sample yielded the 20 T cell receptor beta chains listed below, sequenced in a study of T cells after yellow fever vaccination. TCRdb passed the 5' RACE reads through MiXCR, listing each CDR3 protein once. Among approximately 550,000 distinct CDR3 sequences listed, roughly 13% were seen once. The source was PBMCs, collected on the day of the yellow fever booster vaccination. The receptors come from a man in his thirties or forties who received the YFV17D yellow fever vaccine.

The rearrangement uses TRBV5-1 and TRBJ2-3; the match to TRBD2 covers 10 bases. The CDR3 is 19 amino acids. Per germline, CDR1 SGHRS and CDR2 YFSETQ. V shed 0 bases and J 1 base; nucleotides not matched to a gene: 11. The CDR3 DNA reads TGCGCCAGCAGCTTGGTTCCCAACACCGGACTAGCGGGCACAGATACGCAGTATTTT. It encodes CASSLVPNTGLAGTDTQYF.

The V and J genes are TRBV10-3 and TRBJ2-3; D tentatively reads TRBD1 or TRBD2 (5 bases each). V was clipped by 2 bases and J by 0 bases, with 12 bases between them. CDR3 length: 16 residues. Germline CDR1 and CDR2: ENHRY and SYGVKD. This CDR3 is CAISEPGTTSTDTQYF. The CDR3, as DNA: TGTGCCATCAGTGAGCCAGGGACCACTAGCACAGATACGCAGTATTTT.

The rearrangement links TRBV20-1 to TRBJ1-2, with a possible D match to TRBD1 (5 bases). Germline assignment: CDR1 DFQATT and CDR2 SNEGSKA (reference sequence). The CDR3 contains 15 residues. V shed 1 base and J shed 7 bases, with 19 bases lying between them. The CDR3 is CSARGSGGGAVGYTF. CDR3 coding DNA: TGCAGTGCTAGAGGGTCGGGGGGAGGAGCGGTTGGCTACACCTTC.

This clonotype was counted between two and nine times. CDR3 nucleotides: TGTGCCACCCTGACTCTCTACAATGAGCAGTTCTTC. It is translated as CATLTLYNEQFF. This rearrangement joins TRBV10-3 to TRBJ2-1; D call uncertain. Germline CDR1 reads ENHRY; CDR2 reads SYGVKD. The CDR3 runs 12 residues. Between the trimmed V and J ends, which lost 10 bases and 3 bases, there was a span of 10 bases.

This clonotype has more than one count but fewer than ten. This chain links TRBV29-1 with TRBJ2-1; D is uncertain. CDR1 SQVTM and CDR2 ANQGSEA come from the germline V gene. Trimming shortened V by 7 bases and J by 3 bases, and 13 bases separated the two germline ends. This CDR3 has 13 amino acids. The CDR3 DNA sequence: TGCAGCGCCGGGCTGTCGATCTACAATGAGCAGTTCTTC. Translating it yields CSAGLSIYNEQFF.

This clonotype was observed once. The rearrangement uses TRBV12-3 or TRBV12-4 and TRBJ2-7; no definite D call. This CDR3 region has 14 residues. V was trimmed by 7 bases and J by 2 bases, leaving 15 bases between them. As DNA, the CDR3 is TGTGCCAGCACCCCGCATCCCCGGACCTACGAGCAGTACTTC. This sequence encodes CASTPHPRTYEQYF.

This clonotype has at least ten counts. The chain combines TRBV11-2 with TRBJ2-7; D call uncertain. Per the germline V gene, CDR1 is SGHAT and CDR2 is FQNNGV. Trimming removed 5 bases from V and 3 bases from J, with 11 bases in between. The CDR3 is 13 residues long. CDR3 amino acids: CASSRYSHYEQYF. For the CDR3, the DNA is TGTGCCAGCAGCCGATACTCCCACTACGAGCAGTACTTC.

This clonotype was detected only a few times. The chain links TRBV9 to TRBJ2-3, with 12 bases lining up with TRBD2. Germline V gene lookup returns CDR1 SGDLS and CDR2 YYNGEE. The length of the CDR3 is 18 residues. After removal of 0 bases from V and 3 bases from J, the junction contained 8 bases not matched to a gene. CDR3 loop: CASSVAGLAGGRTDTQYF. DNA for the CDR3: TGTGCCAGCAGCGTAGCTGGGCTAGCGGGAGGGCGGACAGATACGCAGTATTTT.

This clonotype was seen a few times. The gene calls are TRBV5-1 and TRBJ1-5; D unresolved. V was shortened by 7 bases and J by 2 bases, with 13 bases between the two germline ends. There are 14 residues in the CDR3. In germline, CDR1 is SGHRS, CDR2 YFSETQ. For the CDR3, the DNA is TGCGCCAGCCACCCGGGTTCAGGCAATCAGCCCCAGCATTTT. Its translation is CASHPGSGNQPQHF.

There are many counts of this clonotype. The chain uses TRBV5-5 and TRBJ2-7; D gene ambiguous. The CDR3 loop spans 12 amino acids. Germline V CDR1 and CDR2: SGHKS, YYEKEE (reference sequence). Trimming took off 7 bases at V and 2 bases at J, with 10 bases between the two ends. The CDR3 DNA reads TGTGCCAGCTCCCTAACGGCCTACGAGCAGTACTTC. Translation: CASSLTAYEQYF.

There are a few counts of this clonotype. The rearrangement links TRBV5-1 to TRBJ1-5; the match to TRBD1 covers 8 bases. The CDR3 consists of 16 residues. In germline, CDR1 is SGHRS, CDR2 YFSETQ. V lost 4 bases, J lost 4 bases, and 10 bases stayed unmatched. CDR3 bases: TGCGCCAGCAGCCCTTCCCCGACAGGGGCGAATCAGCCCCAGCATTTT. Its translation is CASSPSPTGANQPQHF.

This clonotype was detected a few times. The CDR3 protein is CASRREGGGAQYF. The CDR3 DNA is TGTGCCAGCAGGAGGGAAGGAGGAGGGGCCCAGTACTTC. The V gene is TRBV12-3 or TRBV12-4, the J gene TRBJ2-5; D perhaps matches TRBD2 (6 bases). V was trimmed by 6 bases and J by 9 bases, leaving 17 bases between them. The CDR3 runs 13 residues.

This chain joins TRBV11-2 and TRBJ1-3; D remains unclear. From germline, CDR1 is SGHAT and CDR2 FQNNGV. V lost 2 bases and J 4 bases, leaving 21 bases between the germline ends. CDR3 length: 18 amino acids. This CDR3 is CASSLYRVAVGIGNTIYF. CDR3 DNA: TGTGCCAGCAGCTTATATCGTGTGGCAGTCGGAATAGGAAACACCATATATTTT.

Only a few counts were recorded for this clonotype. CDR3 sequence reads: CASSFVGGPLPGEQYF. CDR3 coding DNA: TGTGCCAGCAGTTTCGTCGGAGGGCCGCTACCGGGCGAGCAGTACTTC. The chain recombines TRBV12-3 or TRBV12-4 with TRBJ2-7, with D possibly being TRBD2 (6 bases). This CDR3 contains 16 residues. V lost 3 bases to trimming and J lost 6 bases, with 21 bases between them.

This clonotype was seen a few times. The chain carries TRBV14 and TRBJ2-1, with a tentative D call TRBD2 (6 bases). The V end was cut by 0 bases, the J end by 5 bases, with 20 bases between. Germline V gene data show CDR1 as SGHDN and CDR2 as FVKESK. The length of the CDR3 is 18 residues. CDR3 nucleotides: TGTGCCAGCAGCCAAGATAGGGGACTTTGGACGGGTCACAATGAGCAGTTCTTC. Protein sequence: CASSQDRGLWTGHNEQFF.

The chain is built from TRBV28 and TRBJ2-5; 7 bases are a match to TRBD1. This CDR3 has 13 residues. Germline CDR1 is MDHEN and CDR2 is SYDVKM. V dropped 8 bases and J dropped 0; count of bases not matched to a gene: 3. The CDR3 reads CASRTGYQETQYF. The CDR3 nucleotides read TGTGCCAGCCGGACAGGTTACCAAGAGACCCAGTACTTC.

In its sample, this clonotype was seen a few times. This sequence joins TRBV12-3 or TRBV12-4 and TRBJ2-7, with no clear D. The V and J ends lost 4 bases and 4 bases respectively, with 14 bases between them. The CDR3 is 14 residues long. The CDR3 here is CASSSPSTTYEQYF. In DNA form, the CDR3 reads TGTGCCAGCAGTTCCCCATCTACTACGTACGAGCAGTACTTC.

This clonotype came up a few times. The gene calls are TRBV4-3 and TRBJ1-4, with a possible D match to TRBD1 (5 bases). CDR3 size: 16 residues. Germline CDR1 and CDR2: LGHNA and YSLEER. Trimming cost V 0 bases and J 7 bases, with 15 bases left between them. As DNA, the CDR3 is TGCGCCAGCAGCCAAGAGAGCTGGCAGGGCGGTGAAAAACTGTTTTTT. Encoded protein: CASSQESWQGGEKLFF.

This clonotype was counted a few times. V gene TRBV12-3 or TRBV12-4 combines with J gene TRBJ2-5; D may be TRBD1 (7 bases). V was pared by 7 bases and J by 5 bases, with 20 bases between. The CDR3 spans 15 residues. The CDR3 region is CASNQGGEAWETQYF. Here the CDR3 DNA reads TGTGCCAGCAACCAGGGGGGAGAGGCTTGGGAGACCCAGTACTTC.

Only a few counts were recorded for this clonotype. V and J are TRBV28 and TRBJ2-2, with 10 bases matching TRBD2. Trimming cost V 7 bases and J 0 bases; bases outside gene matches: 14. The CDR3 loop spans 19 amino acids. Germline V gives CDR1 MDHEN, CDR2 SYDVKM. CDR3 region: CASTTSWGLANPNTGELFF. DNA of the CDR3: TGTGCCAGCACCACAAGTTGGGGACTAGCGAATCCGAACACCGGGGAGCTGTTTTTT.